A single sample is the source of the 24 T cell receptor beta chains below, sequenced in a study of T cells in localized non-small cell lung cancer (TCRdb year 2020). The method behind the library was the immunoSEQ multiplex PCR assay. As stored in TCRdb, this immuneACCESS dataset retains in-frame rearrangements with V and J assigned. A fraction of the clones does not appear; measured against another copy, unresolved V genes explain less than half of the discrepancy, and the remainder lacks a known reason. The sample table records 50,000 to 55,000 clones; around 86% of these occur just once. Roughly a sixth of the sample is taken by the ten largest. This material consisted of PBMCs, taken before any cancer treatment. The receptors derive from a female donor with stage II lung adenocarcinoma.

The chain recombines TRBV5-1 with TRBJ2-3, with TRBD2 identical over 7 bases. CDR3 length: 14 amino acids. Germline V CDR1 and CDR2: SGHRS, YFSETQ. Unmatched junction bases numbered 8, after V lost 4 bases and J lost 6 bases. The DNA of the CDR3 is TGCGCCAGCAGCACAGCGGGGCCTGGGGATACGCAGTATTTT. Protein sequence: CASSTAGPGDTQYF. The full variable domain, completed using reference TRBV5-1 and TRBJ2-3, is KAGVTQTPRYLIKTRGQQVTLSCSPISGHRSVSWYQQTPGQGLQFLFEYFSETQRNKGNFPGRFSGRQFSNSRSEMNVSTLELGDSALYLCASSTAGPGDTQYFGPGTRLTVL.

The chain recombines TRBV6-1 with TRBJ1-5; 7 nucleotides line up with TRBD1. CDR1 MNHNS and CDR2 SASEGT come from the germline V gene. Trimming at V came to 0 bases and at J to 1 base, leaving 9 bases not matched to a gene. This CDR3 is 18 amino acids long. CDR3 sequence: CASSEATFRDRSNQPQHF. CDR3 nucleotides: TGTGCCAGCAGTGAAGCTACCTTCCGGGACAGAAGCAATCAGCCCCAGCATTTT.

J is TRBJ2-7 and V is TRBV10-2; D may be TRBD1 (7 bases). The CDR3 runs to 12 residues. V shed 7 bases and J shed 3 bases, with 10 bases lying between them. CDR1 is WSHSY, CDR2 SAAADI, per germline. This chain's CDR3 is CASTQGGYEQYF. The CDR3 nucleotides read TGCGCCAGCACCCAGGGGGGCTACGAGCAGTACTTC.

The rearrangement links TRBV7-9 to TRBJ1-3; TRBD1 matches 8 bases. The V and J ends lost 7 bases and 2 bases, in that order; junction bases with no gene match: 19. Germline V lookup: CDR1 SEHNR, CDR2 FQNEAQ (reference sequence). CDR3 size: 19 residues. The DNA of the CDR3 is TGTGCCAGCATCCCCGTGGGAGGGACAGGACAAAAAACTGGAAACACCATATATTTT. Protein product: CASIPVGGTGQKTGNTIYF.

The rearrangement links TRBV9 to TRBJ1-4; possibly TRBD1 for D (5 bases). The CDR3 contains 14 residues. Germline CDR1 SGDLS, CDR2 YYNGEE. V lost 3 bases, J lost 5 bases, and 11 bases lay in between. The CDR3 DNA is TGTGCCAGCAGCGGGCTAGGGGTAAATGAAAAACTGTTTTTT. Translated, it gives CASSGLGVNEKLFF. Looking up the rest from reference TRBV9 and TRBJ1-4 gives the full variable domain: DSGVTQTPKHLITATGQRVTLRCSPRSGDLSVYWYQQSLDQGLQFLIQYYNGEERAKGNILERFSAQQFPDLHSELNLSSLELGDSALYFCASSGLGVNEKLFFGSGTQLSVL.

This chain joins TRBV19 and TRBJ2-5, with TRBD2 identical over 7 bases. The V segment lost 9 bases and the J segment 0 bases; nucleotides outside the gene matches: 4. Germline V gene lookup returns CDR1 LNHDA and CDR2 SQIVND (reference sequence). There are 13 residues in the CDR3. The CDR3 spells CASALADQETQYF. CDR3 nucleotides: TGTGCCAGCGCCCTAGCGGACCAAGAGACCCAGTACTTC.

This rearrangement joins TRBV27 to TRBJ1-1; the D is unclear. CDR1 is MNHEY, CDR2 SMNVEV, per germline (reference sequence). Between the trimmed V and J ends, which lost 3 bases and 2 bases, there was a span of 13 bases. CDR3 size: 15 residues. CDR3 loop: CASSLTGWGNTEAFF. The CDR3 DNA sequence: TGTGCCAGCAGTTTGACGGGGTGGGGTAACACTGAAGCTTTCTTT.

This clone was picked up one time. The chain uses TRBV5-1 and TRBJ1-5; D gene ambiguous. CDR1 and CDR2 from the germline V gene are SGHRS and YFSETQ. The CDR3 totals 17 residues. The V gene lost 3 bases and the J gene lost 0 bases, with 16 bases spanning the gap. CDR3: CASSYRAPPNSNQPQHF. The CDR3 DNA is TGCGCCAGCAGCTATAGAGCACCCCCCAATAGCAATCAGCCCCAGCATTTT.

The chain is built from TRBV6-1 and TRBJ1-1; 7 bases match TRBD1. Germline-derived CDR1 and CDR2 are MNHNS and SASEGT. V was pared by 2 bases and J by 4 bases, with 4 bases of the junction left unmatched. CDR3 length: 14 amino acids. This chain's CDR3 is CASSETGTVTEAFF. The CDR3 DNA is TGTGCCAGCAGTGAAACCGGGACAGTCACTGAAGCTTTCTTT.

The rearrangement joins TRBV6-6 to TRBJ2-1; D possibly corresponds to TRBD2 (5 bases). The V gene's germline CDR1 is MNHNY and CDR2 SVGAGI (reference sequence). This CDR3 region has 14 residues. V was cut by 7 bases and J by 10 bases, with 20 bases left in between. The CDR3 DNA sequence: TGTGCCAGCATACTTAGCCTTGGGCGCGGGGAGCAGTTCTTC. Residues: CASILSLGRGEQFF.

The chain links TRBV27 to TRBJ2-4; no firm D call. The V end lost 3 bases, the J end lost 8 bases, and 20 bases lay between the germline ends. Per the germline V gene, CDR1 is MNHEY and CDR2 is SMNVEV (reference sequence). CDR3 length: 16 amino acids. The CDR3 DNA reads TGTGCCAGCAGTTTTCTTAATGGGCAAGGGTTGTACATTCAGTACTTC. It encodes CASSFLNGQGLYIQYF.

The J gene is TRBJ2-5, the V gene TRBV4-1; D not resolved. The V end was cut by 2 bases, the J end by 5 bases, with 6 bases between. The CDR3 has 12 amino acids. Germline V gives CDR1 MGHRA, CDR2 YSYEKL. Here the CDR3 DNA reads TGCGCCAGCAGCCAACCCCGTGAGACCCAGTACTTC. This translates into CASSQPRETQYF.

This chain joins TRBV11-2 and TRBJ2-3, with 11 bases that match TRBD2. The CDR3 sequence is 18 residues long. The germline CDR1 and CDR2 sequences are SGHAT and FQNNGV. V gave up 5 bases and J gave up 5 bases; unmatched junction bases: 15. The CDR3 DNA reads TGTGCCAGCAGCCCGCGCCTTCGTAGCGGGGGGGCGGTAGATACGCAGTATTTT. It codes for CASSPRLRSGGAVDTQYF.

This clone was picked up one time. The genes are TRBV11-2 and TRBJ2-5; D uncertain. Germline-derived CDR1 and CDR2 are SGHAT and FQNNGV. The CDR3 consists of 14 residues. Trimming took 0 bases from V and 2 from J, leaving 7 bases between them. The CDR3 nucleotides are TGTGCCAGCAGCTTAGATCTTCTACAAGAGACCCAGTACTTC. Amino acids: CASSLDLLQETQYF.

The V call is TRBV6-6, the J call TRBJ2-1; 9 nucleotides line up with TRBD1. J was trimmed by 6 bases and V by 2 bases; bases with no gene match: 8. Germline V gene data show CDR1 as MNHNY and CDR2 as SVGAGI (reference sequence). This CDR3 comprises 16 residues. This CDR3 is CASSYPGQGKGNEQFF. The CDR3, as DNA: TGTGCCAGCAGTTACCCCGGACAGGGGAAAGGCAATGAGCAGTTCTTC.

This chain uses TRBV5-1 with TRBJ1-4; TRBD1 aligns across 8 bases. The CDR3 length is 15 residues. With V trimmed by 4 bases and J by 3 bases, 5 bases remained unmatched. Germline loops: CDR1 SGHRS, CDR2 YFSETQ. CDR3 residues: CASSNDRGANEKLFF. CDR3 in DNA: TGCGCCAGCAGCAATGACAGGGGTGCTAATGAAAAACTGTTTTTT.

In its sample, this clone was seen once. The CDR3 sequence is CASSVEGESTDTQYF. The CDR3 nucleotides are TGTGCCAGCAGCGTAGAAGGCGAAAGCACAGATACGCAGTATTTT. This chain joins TRBV9 and TRBJ2-3; no clear D gene. Germline V gene lookup returns CDR1 SGDLS and CDR2 YYNGEE. V was pared by 0 bases and J by 0 bases, with 8 bases between. The CDR3 runs to 15 residues. The full variable domain, in which reference TRBV9 and TRBJ2-3 provide the parts outside the CDR3, is DSGVTQTPKHLITATGQRVTLRCSPRSGDLSVYWYQQSLDQGLQFLIQYYNGEERAKGNILERFSAQQFPDLHSELNLSSLELGDSALYFCASSVEGESTDTQYFGPGTRLTVL.

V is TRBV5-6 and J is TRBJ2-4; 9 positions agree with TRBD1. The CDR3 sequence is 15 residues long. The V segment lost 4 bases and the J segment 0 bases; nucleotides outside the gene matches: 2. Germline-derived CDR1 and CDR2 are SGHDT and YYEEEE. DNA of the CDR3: TGTGCCAGCAGCCGGGGACAGGGAGCCAAAAACATTCAGTACTTC. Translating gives CASSRGQGAKNIQYF. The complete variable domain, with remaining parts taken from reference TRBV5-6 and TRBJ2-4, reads DAGVTQSPTHLIKTRGQQVTLRCSPKSGHDTVSWYQQALGQGPQFIFQYYEEEERQRGNFPDRFSGHQFPNYSSELNVNALLLGDSALYLCASSRGQGAKNIQYFGAGTRLSVL.

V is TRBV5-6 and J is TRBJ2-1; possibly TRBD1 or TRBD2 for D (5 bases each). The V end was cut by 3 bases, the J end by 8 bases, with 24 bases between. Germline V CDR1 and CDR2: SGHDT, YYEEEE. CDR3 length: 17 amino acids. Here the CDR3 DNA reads TGTGCCAGCAGCTCCTCCCTCGGGGCAGGTTCCTGGGATGAGCAGTTCTTC. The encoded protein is CASSSSLGAGSWDEQFF.

The CDR3 DNA reads TGTGCCAGCAGTGATGGGGGGGGGCTGGAGACCCAGTACTTC. This sequence encodes CASSDGGGLETQYF. This sequence joins TRBV25-1 and TRBJ2-5; tentatively, D is TRBD2 (7 bases). Trimming pared 3 bases from V and 5 bases from J, leaving 13 bases between. This CDR3 has 14 residues. The V gene's germline CDR1 is MGHDK and CDR2 SYGVNS.

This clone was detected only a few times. CDR3 bases: TGCAGCGTTGGCCGGATGGGACAGGGGGTCGAAAAACTGTTTTTT. It yields the protein CSVGRMGQGVEKLFF. The chain recombines TRBV29-1 with TRBJ1-4; 11 nucleotides line up with TRBD1. CDR1 SQVTM and CDR2 ANQGSEA come from the germline V gene. The CDR3 has 15 amino acids. J lost 8 bases, V lost 4 bases, and 9 bases had no gene match.

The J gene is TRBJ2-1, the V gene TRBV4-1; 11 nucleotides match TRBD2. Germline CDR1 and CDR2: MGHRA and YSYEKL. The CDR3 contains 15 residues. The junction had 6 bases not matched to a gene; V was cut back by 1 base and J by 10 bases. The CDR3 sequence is CASSQGLAGRLEQFF. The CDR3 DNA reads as TGCGCCAGCAGCCAAGGACTAGCGGGGAGGCTAGAGCAGTTCTTC.

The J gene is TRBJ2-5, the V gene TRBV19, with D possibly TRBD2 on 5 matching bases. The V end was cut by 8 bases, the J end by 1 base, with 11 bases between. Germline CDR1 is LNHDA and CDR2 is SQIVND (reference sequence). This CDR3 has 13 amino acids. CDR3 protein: CASALGLQETQYF. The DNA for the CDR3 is TGTGCCAGTGCCCTCGGACTCCAAGAGACCCAGTACTTC.

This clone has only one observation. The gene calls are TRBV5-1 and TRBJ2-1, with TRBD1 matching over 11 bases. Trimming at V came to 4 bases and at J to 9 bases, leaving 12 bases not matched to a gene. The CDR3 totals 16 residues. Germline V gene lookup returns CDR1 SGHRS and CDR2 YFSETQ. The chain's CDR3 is CASSPSGQGVSGEQFF. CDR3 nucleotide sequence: TGCGCCAGCAGCCCCTCGGGACAGGGGGTATCTGGTGAGCAGTTCTTC.